This entry lists 24 T cell receptor beta chains sequenced from one sample in a study of blood T cell repertoires in COVID-19. Clones were sequenced by immunoSEQ multiplex PCR, and TCRdb holds only the in-frame ones, with some missing. The sample carries under 250,000 clones, about 80% recorded once. Material for sequencing was peripheral blood. The receptors originated from a man older than 75 with acute or convalescent COVID-19.

The chain joins TRBV27 to TRBJ1-6; 9 nucleotides align to TRBD1. The CDR3 is made up of 16 amino acids. Germline V gives CDR1 MNHEY, CDR2 SMNVEV (reference sequence). The ends lost 9 bases at V and 2 bases at J; junction bases unmatched: 8. In DNA, the CDR3 is TGTGCCAGGAGACAGGGGGTCAGTCCCTATAATTCACCCCTCCACTTT. It yields the protein CARRQGVSPYNSPLHF.

The V call is TRBV7-8, the J call TRBJ2-2; 10 nucleotides align to TRBD1. Germline CDR1 and CDR2: SGHVS and FQNEAQ. The V gene end was trimmed by 4 bases and the J gene end by 7 bases; junction bases not matched to a gene: 6. The CDR3 covers 15 residues. The CDR3 here is CASSSRTGGDGELFF. The CDR3 DNA follows: TGTGCCAGCAGCTCCCGGACAGGGGGTGACGGGGAGCTGTTTTTT.

This sequence joins TRBV5-5 and TRBJ1-5, with 10 bases aligning to TRBD1. V lost 4 bases and J lost 6; bases outside the gene matches: 13. The CDR3 is made up of 17 amino acids. The germline CDR1 and CDR2 sequences are SGHKS and YYEKEE (reference sequence). Here the CDR3 DNA reads TGTGCCAGCAGCGCTGACTTCCGGACAGGGGGAGGTCAGCCCCAGCATTTT. Protein sequence: CASSADFRTGGGQPQHF.

The J gene is TRBJ2-7, the V gene TRBV7-9; 11 nucleotides agree with TRBD1. This CDR3 has 16 amino acids. Trimming at V came to 5 bases and at J to 0 bases, leaving 6 bases not matched to a gene. Germline values: CDR1 SEHNR, CDR2 FQNEAQ (reference sequence). CDR3 sequence: CASSNPGTGGSYEQYF. The CDR3, as DNA: TGTGCCAGCAGCAATCCAGGGACAGGGGGCTCCTACGAGCAGTACTTC.

The chain links TRBV29-1 to TRBJ2-3, with 10 nucleotides matching TRBD1. Germline V gene lookup returns CDR1 SQVTM and CDR2 ANQGSEA. Losses at the gene ends were 5 bases for V and 0 bases for J; bases not matched to a gene: 8. The CDR3 runs to 16 residues. The CDR3 DNA is TGCAGCGTTAGGGGACAGGGGTCCTCTAGCACAGATACGCAGTATTTT. This codes for CSVRGQGSSSTDTQYF.

This clone was counted a few times. This chain uses TRBV28 with TRBJ1-1, with 7 positions matching TRBD1. V was pared by 8 bases and J by 1 base, with 10 bases of the junction left unmatched. The V gene's germline CDR1 is MDHEN and CDR2 SYDVKM. The CDR3 extends over 15 amino acids. The DNA for the CDR3 is TGTGCCAGCTCCCGGACCGGGACAGAGAACACTGAAGCTTTCTTT. Protein: CASSRTGTENTEAFF. The full variable domain, with the rest looked up from reference TRBV28 and TRBJ1-1, is DVKVTQSSRYLVKRTGEKVFLECVQDMDHENMFWYRQDPGLGLRLIYFSYDVKMKEKGDIPEGYSVSREKKERFSLILESASTNQTSMYLCASSRTGTENTEAFFGQGTRLTVV.

The rearrangement uses TRBV5-6 and TRBJ1-2; 10 nucleotides line up with TRBD1. Germline CDR1 and CDR2: SGHDT and YYEEEE. Trimming at V came to 0 bases and at J to 4 bases, leaving 3 bases not matched to a gene. The CDR3 covers 15 residues. The DNA for the CDR3 is TGTGCCAGCAGCTTGGTTGGGACAGGGGTCTATGGCTACACCTTC. It translates to CASSLVGTGVYGYTF.

The CDR3 is CASSGGMNTEAFF. CDR3 in DNA: TGTGCCAGCTCAGGAGGGATGAACACTGAAGCTTTCTTT. V and J are TRBV18 and TRBJ1-1; no clear D gene. The CDR3 sequence is 13 residues long. The germline V and J ends were trimmed by 5 bases and 0 bases, with 7 bases remaining between them. Germline-derived CDR1 and CDR2 are KGHSH and LQKENI.

The genes are TRBV6-6 and TRBJ2-6, with D perhaps TRBD2 (5 bases). The CDR3 extends over 15 amino acids. Germline assignment: CDR1 MNHNY and CDR2 SVGAGI (reference sequence). The ends were cut back, 7 bases at V and 0 bases at J, with 10 bases in the middle. DNA of the CDR3: TGTGCCAGCAAGGGAGACCTCTCTGGGGCCAACGTCCTGACTTTC. Its translation: CASKGDLSGANVLTF.

The V gene is TRBV9, the J gene TRBJ1-4, with 7 bases that match TRBD1. The CDR3 is 16 amino acids. Germline assignment: CDR1 SGDLS and CDR2 YYNGEE. The V segment lost 0 bases and the J segment 0 bases; nucleotides outside the gene matches: 2. CDR3 sequence reads: CASSVAQGATNEKLFF. For the CDR3, the DNA is TGTGCCAGCAGCGTAGCCCAGGGGGCAACTAATGAAAAACTGTTTTTT.

CDR3 amino acids: CASSPTLREALSDTQYF. CDR3 DNA sequence: TGTGCCAGCAGCCCAACTTTGAGGGAGGCTCTATCAGATACGCAGTATTTT. V is TRBV7-6 and J is TRBJ2-3; D might be TRBD2 (6 bases). V was trimmed by 5 bases and J by 4 bases, leaving 22 bases between them. The CDR3 extends over 17 amino acids. CDR1 and CDR2 from the germline V gene are SGHVS and FNYEAQ. The full variable domain, rest sourced from reference TRBV7-6 and TRBJ2-3, is GAGVSQSPRYKVTKRGQDVALRCDPISGHVSLYWYRQALGQGPEFLTYFNYEAQQDKSGLPNDRFSAERPEGSISTLTIQRTEQRDSAMYRCASSPTLREALSDTQYFGPGTRLTVL.

The chain is built from TRBV5-1 and TRBJ1-1; D is possibly TRBD1 (6 bases). Per germline, CDR1 SGHRS and CDR2 YFSETQ. This CDR3 comprises 13 residues. V was clipped by 4 bases and J by 1 base, with 8 bases between them. The DNA for the CDR3 is TGCGCCAGCAGCCCAGGGGCGAACACTGAAGCTTTCTTT. Its protein is CASSPGANTEAFF.

The table lists this clone with a few counts. This chain links TRBV11-3 with TRBJ2-3; D perhaps matches TRBD2 (6 bases). Deletions cut 1 base from V and 5 bases from J, with 16 bases between. Germline V gene data show CDR1 as SGHNT and CDR2 as YENEEA. This CDR3 has 16 amino acids. CDR3 DNA: TGTGCCAGCAGCTTAGGATTACGCGGAGGGAGAGATACGCAGTATTTT. Translated, it gives CASSLGLRGGRDTQYF.

The genes are TRBV29-1 and TRBJ1-2; TRBD1 aligns across 9 bases. V lost 6 bases to trimming and J lost 2 bases; unmatched junction nucleotides: 4. The CDR3 is 13 amino acids. The germline V gene has CDR1 SQVTM and CDR2 ANQGSEA. For the CDR3, the DNA is TGCAGCGTCTCGACAGGGGGAAACTATGGCTACACCTTC. It encodes CSVSTGGNYGYTF.

This sequence joins TRBV18 and TRBJ2-1, with unresolved D. The CDR3 has 14 amino acids. Trimming left V 3 bases short and J 8 bases short, with 14 bases between. In germline, CDR1 is KGHSH, CDR2 LQKENI. The CDR3 region is CASSPISHTDEQFF. In DNA, the CDR3 is TGTGCCAGCTCACCGATAAGCCATACCGATGAGCAGTTCTTC.

This clone came up once. V gene TRBV3-1 (or the pseudogene TRBV3-2) combines with J gene TRBJ2-5; 8 bases are shared with TRBD1. This CDR3 comprises 10 residues. Trimming took 8 bases from V and 7 from J; bases not matched to a gene: 0. Germline loops: CDR1 LGHDT, CDR2 YNNKEL (reference sequence). The CDR3 region has the DNA TGTGCCAGCGGGACAGGGACCCAGTACTTC. Amino acid sequence: CASGTGTQYF.

This clone has only a few counts. The chain has TRBV27 and TRBJ1-1; maybe TRBD1 (5 bases). The CDR3 runs 15 residues. CDR1 and CDR2 from the germline V gene are MNHEY and SMNVEV (reference sequence). V was cut by 4 bases and J by 6 bases, with 18 bases left in between. This CDR3 is CASSWGGGSRAEAFF. The CDR3 DNA sequence: TGTGCCAGCAGTTGGGGCGGGGGGAGTCGCGCTGAAGCTTTCTTT.

The chain is built from TRBV7-2 and TRBJ1-1, with D maybe TRBD1 (5 bases). This CDR3 contains 13 residues. The germline V and J ends were trimmed by 7 bases and 4 bases, with 13 bases remaining between them. Germline V gene data show CDR1 as SGHTA and CDR2 as FQGNSA. The CDR3 DNA follows: TGTGCCAGCATCGAACCCGGGGGCACTGAAGCTTTCTTT. It yields the protein CASIEPGGTEAFF. Filled out from reference TRBV7-2 and TRBJ1-1, the complete variable domain reads GAGVSQSPSNKVTEKGKDVELRCDPISGHTALYWYRQSLGQGLEFLIYFQGNSAPDKSGLPSDRFSAERTGGSVSTLTIQRTQQEDSAVYLCASIEPGGTEAFFGQGTRLTVV.

The rearrangement links TRBV30 to TRBJ1-6, with D unresolved. Germline V CDR1 and CDR2: GTSNPN, SVGIG (reference sequence). Trimming cost V 3 bases and J 0 bases, with 15 bases left between them. The CDR3 length is 17 residues. CDR3 sequence reads: CAWRGGKSGSYNSPLHF. The DNA for the CDR3 is TGTGCCTGGAGGGGCGGCAAGAGCGGCTCCTATAATTCACCCCTCCACTTT.

The rearrangement uses TRBV19 and TRBJ2-2; possibly TRBD2 for D (6 bases). Trimming stripped 0 bases from V and 0 bases from J, with 17 bases between. The CDR3 extends over 19 amino acids. CDR1 and CDR2 (germline): LNHDA, SQIVND (reference sequence). This chain's CDR3 is CASSIDLRGSSANTGELFF. CDR3 nucleotide sequence: TGTGCCAGTAGTATAGATCTCCGGGGGTCCAGCGCGAACACCGGGGAGCTGTTTTTT.

The V gene is TRBV23-1, the J gene TRBJ1-5; possibly TRBD1 for D (6 bases). TRBV23-1 is an open reading frame whose function is uncertain. Trimming shortened V by 4 bases and J by 5 bases, and 24 bases separated the two germline ends. This CDR3 is built from 18 residues. The CDR3 nucleotides are TGCGCCAGCAGTCCTGAACTTCCGGGACACCTTCCCTATCAGCCCCAGCATTTT. Protein sequence: CASSPELPGHLPYQPQHF.

The V and J genes are TRBV6-6 and TRBJ1-6; possible D gene TRBD1, 5 bases. This CDR3 is built from 16 residues. Between the trimmed V and J ends, which lost 2 bases and 10 bases, there was a span of 18 bases. Germline CDR1 is MNHNY and CDR2 is SVGAGI (reference sequence). The DNA for the CDR3 is TGTGCCAGCAGTTACGGCCCCGAAACGGGGGAGTCACCCCTCCACTTT. Protein product: CASSYGPETGESPLHF.

The gene calls are TRBV2 and TRBJ2-1; TRBD1 aligns across 7 bases. V lost 1 base and J lost 8; bases outside the gene matches: 11. There are 16 residues in the CDR3. Germline V CDR1 and CDR2: SNHLY, FYNNEI. The CDR3 DNA sequence: TGTGCCAGCAGTGAAGACGGGACAGCCCTTTGGGATGAGCAGTTCTTC. It is translated as CASSEDGTALWDEQFF.

The chain joins TRBV6-5 to TRBJ1-1, with D possibly being TRBD1 (6 bases). The V end was cut by 6 bases, the J end by 1 base, with 12 bases between. CDR1 and CDR2 from the germline V gene are MNHEY and SVGAGI. The CDR3 is 14 amino acids. The CDR3 nucleotides are TGTGCCAGCAGCTGGGGGCCGGCGAACACTGAAGCTTTCTTT. This translates into CASSWGPANTEAFF.